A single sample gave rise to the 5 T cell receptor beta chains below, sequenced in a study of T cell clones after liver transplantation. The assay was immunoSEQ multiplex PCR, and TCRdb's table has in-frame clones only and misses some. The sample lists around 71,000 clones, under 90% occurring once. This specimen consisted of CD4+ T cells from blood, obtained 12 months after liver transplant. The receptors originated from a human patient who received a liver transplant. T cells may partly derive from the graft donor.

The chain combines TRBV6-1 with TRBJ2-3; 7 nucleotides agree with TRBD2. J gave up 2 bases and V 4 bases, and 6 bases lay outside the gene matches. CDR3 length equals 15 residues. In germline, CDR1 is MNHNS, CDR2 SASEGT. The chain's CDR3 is CASSGLAGNTDTQYF. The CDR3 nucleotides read TGTGCCAGCAGTGGATTAGCGGGTAACACAGATACGCAGTATTTT.

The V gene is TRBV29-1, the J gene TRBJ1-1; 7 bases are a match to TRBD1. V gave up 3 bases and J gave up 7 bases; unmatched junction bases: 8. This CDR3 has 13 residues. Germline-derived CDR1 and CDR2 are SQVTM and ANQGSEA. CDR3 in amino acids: CSVDQGQRHEAFF. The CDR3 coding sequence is TGCAGCGTTGACCAGGGACAGCGACATGAAGCTTTCTTT.

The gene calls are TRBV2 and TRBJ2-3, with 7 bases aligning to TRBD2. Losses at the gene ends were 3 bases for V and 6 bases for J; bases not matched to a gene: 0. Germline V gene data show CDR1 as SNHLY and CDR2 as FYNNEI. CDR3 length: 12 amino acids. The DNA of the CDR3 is TGTGCCAGCAGTGAGCGGGAGGATACGCAGTATTTT. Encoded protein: CASSEREDTQYF.

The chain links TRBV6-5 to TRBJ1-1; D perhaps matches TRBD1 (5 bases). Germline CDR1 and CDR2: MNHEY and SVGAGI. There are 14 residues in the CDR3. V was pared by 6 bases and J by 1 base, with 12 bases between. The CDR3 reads CASSRVGQNTEAFF. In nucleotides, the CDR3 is TGTGCCAGCAGCCGCGTTGGACAGAACACTGAAGCTTTCTTT.

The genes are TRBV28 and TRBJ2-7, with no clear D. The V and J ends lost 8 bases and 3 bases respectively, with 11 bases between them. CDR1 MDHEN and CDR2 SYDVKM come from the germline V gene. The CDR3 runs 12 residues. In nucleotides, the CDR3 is TGTGCCAGCTACTCCCTGAACTACGAGCAGTACTTC. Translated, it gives CASYSLNYEQYF. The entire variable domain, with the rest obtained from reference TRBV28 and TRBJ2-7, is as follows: DVKVTQSSRYLVKRTGEKVFLECVQDMDHENMFWYRQDPGLGLRLIYFSYDVKMKEKGDIPEGYSVSREKKERFSLILESASTNQTSMYLCASYSLNYEQYFGPGTRLTVT.